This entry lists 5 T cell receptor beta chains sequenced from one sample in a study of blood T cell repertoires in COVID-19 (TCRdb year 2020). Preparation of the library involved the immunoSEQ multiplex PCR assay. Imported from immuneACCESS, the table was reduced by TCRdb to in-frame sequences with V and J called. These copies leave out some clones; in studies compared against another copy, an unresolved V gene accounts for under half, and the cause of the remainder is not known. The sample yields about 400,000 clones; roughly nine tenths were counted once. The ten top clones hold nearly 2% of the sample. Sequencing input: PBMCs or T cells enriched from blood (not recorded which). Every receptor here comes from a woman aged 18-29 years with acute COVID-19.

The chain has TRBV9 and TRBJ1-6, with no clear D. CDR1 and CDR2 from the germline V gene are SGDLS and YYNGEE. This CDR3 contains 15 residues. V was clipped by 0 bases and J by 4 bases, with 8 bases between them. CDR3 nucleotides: TGTGCCAGCAGCGTAGACCCTAAGTATAATTCACCCCTCCACTTT. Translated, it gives CASSVDPKYNSPLHF.

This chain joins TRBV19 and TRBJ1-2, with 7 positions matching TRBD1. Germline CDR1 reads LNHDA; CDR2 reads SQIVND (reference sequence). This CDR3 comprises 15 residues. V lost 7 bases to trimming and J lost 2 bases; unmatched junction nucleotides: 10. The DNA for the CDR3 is TGTGCCAGTATTGCTTCCGGGACAGCCAACTATGGCTACACCTTC. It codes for CASIASGTANYGYTF.

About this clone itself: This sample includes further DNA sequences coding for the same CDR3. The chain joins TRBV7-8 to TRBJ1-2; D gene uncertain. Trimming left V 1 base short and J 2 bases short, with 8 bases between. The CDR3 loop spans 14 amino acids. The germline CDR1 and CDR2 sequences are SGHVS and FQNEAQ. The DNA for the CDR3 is TGTGCCAGCAGCTTAGTTGGAGGGAACTATGGCTACACCTTC. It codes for CASSLVGGNYGYTF.

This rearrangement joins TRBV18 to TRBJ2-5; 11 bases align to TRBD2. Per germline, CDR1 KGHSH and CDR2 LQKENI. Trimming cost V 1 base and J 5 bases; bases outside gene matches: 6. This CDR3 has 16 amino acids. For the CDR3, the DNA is TGTGCCAGCTCACCACTCACACTAGCGGGGGCGGAGACCCAGTACTTC. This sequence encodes CASSPLTLAGAETQYF. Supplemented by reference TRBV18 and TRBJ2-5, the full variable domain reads NAGVMQNPRHLVRRRGQEARLRCSPMKGHSHVYWYRQLPEEGLKFMVYLQKENIIDESGMPKERFSAEFPKEGPSILRIQQVVRGDSAAYFCASSPLTLAGAETQYFGPGTRLLVL.

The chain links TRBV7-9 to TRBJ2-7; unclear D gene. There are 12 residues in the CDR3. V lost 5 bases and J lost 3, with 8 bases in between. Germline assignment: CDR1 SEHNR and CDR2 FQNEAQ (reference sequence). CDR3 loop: CASSPFNYEQYF. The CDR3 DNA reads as TGTGCCAGCAGCCCATTCAACTACGAGCAGTACTTC.